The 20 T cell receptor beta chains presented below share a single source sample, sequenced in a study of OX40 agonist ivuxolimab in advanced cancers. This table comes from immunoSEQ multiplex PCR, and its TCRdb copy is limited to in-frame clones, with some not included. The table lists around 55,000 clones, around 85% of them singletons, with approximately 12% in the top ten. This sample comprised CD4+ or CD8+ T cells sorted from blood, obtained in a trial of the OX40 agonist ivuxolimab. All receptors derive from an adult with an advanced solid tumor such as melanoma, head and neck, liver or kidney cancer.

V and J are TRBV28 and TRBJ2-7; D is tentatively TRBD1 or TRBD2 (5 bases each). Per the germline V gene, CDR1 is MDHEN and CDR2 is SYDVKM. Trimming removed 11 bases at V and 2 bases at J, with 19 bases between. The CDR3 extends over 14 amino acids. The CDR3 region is CASSWGRVAYEQYF. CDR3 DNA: TGTGCCTCCTCCTGGGGACGGGTGGCCTACGAGCAGTACTTC. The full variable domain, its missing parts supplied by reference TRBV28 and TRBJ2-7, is DVKVTQSSRYLVKRTGEKVFLECVQDMDHENMFWYRQDPGLGLRLIYFSYDVKMKEKGDIPEGYSVSREKKERFSLILESASTNQTSMYLCASSWGRVAYEQYFGPGTRLTVT.

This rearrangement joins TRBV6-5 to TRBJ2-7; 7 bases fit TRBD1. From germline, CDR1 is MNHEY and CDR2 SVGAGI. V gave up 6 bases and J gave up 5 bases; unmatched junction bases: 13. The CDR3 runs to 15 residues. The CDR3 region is CASRERDSLPHEQYF. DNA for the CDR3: TGTGCCAGCAGAGAACGGGACAGCCTACCCCACGAGCAGTACTTC.

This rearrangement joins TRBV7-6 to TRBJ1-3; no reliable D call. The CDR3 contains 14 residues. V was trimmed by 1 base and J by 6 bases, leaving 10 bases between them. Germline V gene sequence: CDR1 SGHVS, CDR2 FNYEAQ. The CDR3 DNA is TGTGCCAGCAGCTTAGAGGCCATAGCAAACACCATATATTTT. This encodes CASSLEAIANTIYF.

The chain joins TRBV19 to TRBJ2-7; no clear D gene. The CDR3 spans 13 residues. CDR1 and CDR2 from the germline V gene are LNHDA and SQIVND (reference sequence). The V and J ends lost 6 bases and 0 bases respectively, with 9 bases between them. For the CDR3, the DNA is TGTGCCAGTAGGACCCCAAGCTCCTACGAGCAGTACTTC. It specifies CASRTPSSYEQYF. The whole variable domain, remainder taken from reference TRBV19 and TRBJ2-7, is DGGITQSPKYLFRKEGQNVTLSCEQNLNHDAMYWYRQDPGQGLRLIYYSQIVNDFQKGDIAEGYSVSREKKESFPLTVTSAQKNPTAFYLCASRTPSSYEQYFGPGTRLTVT.

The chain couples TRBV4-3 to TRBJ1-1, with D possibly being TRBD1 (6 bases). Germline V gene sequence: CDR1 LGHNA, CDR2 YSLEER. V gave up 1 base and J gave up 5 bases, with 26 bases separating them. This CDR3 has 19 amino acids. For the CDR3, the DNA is TGCGCCAGCAGCCAAGGGACCCCCAAAGGGGGGCCGAGATTGACTGAAGCTTTCTTT. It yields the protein CASSQGTPKGGPRLTEAFF.

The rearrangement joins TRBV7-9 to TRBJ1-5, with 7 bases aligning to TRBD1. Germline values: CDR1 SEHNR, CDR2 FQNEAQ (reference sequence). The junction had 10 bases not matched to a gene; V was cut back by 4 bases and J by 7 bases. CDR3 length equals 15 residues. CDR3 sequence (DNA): TGTGCCAGCAGCTCCGACAGGGAATGGGGACAGCCCCAGCATTTT. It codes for CASSSDREWGQPQHF.

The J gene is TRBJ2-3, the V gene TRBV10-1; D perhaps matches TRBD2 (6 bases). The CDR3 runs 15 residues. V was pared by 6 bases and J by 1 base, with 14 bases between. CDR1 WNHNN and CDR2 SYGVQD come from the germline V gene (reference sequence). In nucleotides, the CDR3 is TGCGCCAGCAGGCCGTTGGGGGGTCGCACAGATACGCAGTATTTT. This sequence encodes CASRPLGGRTDTQYF.

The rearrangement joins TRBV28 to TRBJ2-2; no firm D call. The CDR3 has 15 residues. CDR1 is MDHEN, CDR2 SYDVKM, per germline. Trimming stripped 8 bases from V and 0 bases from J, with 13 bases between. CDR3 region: CASLGIRSNTGELFF. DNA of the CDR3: TGTGCCAGCCTAGGAATTAGATCGAACACCGGGGAGCTGTTTTTT.

CDR3 in amino acids: CASSLYQGVYEQYF. For the CDR3, the DNA is TGTGCCAGCAGTTTGTATCAGGGGGTCTACGAGCAGTACTTC. The rearrangement links TRBV27 to TRBJ2-7; 7 nucleotides align to TRBD1. With V trimmed by 3 bases and J by 3 bases, 5 bases remained unmatched. CDR1 and CDR2 from the germline V gene are MNHEY and SMNVEV (reference sequence). The CDR3 contains 14 residues.

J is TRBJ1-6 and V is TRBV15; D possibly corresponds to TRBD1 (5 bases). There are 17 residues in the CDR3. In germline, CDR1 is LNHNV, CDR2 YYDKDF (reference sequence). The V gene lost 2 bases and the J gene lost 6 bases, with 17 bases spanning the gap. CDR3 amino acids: CATSRIGTRYGNSPLHF. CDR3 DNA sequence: TGTGCCACCAGCAGAATAGGGACCCGGTATGGTAATTCACCCCTCCACTTT.

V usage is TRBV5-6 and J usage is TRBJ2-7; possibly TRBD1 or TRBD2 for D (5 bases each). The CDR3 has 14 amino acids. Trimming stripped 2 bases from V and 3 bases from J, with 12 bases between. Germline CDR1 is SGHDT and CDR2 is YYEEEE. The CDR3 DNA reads TGTGCCAGCAGCTTCAATTTTGGGGGCTACGAGCAGTACTTC. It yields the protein CASSFNFGGYEQYF.

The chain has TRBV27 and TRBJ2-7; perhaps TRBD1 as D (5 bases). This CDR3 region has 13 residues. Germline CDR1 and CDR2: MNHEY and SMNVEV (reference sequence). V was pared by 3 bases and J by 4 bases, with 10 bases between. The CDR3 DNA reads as TGTGCCAGCAGTTTTTCCAGGGCTTACGAGCAGTACTTC. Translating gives CASSFSRAYEQYF.

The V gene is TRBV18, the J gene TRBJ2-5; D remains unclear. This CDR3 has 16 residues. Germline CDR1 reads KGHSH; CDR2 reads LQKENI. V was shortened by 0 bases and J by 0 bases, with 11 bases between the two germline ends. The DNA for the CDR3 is TGTGCCAGCTCACCACCGCTTAGGACCCACCAAGAGACCCAGTACTTC. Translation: CASSPPLRTHQETQYF.

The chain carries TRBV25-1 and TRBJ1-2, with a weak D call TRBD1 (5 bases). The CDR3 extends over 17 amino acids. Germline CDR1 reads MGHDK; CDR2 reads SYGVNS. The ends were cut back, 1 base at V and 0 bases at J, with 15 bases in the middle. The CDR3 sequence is CASSESGQGGSNYGYTF. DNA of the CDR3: TGTGCCAGCAGTGAATCGGGTCAGGGTGGATCTAACTATGGCTACACCTTC.

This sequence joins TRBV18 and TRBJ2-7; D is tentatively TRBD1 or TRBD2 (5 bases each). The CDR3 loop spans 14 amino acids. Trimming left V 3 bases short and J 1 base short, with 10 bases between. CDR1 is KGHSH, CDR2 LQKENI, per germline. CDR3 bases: TGTGCCAGCTCACCTCCCGGGGCTTCCTACGAGCAGTACTTC. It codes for CASSPPGASYEQYF.

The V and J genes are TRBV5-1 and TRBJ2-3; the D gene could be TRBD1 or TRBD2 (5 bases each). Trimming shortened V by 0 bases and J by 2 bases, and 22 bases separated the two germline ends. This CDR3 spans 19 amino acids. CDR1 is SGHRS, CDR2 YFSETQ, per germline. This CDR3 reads CASSLGAGTGGHPTDTQYF. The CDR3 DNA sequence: TGCGCCAGCAGCTTGGGGGCAGGGACCGGTGGACACCCCACAGATACGCAGTATTTT.

CDR3 in DNA: TGTGCCAGCACCGACAGCAATGAAAAACTGTTTTTT. Encoded protein: CASTDSNEKLFF. The chain joins TRBV6-5 to TRBJ1-4; tentatively, D is TRBD1 (5 bases). V was clipped by 7 bases and J by 5 bases, with 8 bases between them. The CDR3 spans 12 residues. Germline CDR1 MNHEY, CDR2 SVGAGI.

This chain's CDR3 is CASSLLGSNTGELFF. The CDR3 DNA sequence: TGTGCCAGCAGCTTACTGGGGTCGAACACCGGGGAGCTGTTTTTT. The chain links TRBV7-3 to TRBJ2-2; D unclear. Trimming left V 2 bases short and J 0 bases short, with 7 bases between. Germline-derived CDR1 and CDR2 are SGHTA and FQGTGA. This CDR3 region has 15 residues.

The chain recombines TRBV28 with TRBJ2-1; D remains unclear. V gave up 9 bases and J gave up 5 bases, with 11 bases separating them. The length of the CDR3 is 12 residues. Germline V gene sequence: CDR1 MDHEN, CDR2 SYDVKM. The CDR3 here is CASARWDNEQFF. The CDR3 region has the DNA TGTGCCAGTGCTCGTTGGGACAATGAGCAGTTCTTC.

The CDR3 reads CASSPRDRGMDEQYF. The CDR3 coding sequence is TGTGCCAGCAGCCCCCGGGACAGGGGGATGGACGAGCAGTACTTC. The J gene is TRBJ2-7, the V gene TRBV11-2, with 11 bases that match TRBD1. Trimming removed 5 bases from V and 5 bases from J; junction bases left unmatched: 8. This CDR3 is 15 amino acids long. The germline V gene encodes CDR1 SGHAT and CDR2 FQNNGV.